Listed below are T cell receptor beta chains from one sample, sequenced in a study of glioma-infiltrating T cells after dendritic cell vaccination. Clones were sequenced by immunoSEQ multiplex PCR, and TCRdb holds only the in-frame ones, with some missing. The table includes about 92,000 clones, just over 85% detected once. The sequenced sample was blood, obtained before dendritic cell vaccination. These receptors were obtained from a human donor with glioblastoma. The CDR3 runs from the conserved cysteine through the conserved F or W. A D gene is named only where the DNA matches it firmly. Clone size is shown for a subset of rows, as once, few, many or a class of expanded clone.

TRBJ1-2 | NA | NA | TRBV7-2 | TGTGCCAGCAGGCAAACCGGAGAGCCTAACTATGGCTACACCTTC | CASRQTGEPNYGYTF
TRBJ2-1 | TRBD2 | NA | TRBV6-1 | TGTGCCAGCAGTTCCCGGGGAGCGGGGGGTAATGAGCAGTTCTTC | CASSSRGAGGNEQFF
TRBJ2-2 | NA | NA | TRBV11-2 | TGTGCCAGCAGCCCACAGGCGAGCACCGGGGAGCTGTTTTTT | CASSPQASTGELFF
TRBJ2-2 | NA | NA | TRBV7-3 | TGTGCCAGCAGCTTAAGTAGCATAACCGGGGAGCTGTTTTTT | CASSLSSITGELFF
TRBJ2-7 | NA | NA | TRBV11-1 | TGTGCCAGCAGCTTCGGCAGGTTGAGCGAGCAGTACTTC | CASSFGRLSEQYF
TRBJ1-2 | TRBD1 | NA | TRBV5-1 | TGCGCCAGCAGCTCGGCGACAGGGATCGGGTATGGCTACACCTTC | CASSSATGIGYGYTF
TRBJ2-1 | TRBD2 | NA | TRBV5-6 | TGTGCCAGCAGCCGGATTCGCGGGAGTTACAATGAGCAGTTCTTC | CASSRIRGSYNEQFF
TRBJ1-4 | NA | NA | TRBV5-6 | TGTGCCAGCAGCTCCCCGGCTAATGAAAAACTGTTTTTT | CASSSPANEKLFF
TRBJ2-3 | NA | NA | TRBV5-1 | TGCGCCAGCAGCTTGGCCTCCGGAGTGGGCACAGATACGCAGTATTTT | CASSLASGVGTDTQYF
TRBJ1-2 | TRBD1 | once | TRBV25-1 | TGTGCCAGCAGTGAATATTTAGGGACAGGGGCCTATGGCTACACCTTC | CASSEYLGTGAYGYTF
TRBJ2-5 | NA | NA | TRBV6-5 | TGTGCCAGCAGTTACTCGAACCTGCGGGGCGAAGAGACCCAGTACTTC | CASSYSNLRGEETQYF
TRBJ1-5 | NA | NA | TRBV7-6 | TGTGCCAGCAGCGCAGGAAACCAGAGGGGCAATCAGCCCCAGCATTTT | CASSAGNQRGNQPQHF
TRBJ1-1 | TRBD1 | NA | TRBV4-3 | TGCGCCAGCAGCCACACAGGGGGCTTTTTAGACACTGAAGCTTTCTTT | CASSHTGGFLDTEAFF
TRBJ1-2 | NA | NA | TRBV28 | TGTGCCAGCAGCCGTGAAGCAGGGTCCCTCTATGGCTACACCTTC | CASSREAGSLYGYTF
TRBJ2-4 | TRBD1 | NA | TRBV2 | TGTGCCAGCAGTGGGGACAGGGGGTCAGCCAAAAACATTCAGTACTTC | CASSGDRGSAKNIQYF
TRBJ2-3 | TRBD2 | NA | TRBV19 | TGTGCCAGTAGTCAAAGACTAGCTCCCACCACAGATACGCAGTATTTT | CASSQRLAPTTDTQYF
TRBJ2-1 | TRBD2 | NA | TRBV2 | TGTGCCAGCAGCGGGACTAGCGGGGGGCTTGAGCAGTTCTTC | CASSGTSGGLEQFF
TRBJ2-1 | NA | few | TRBV19 | TGTGCCAGTAGTATGTCGGCAGGGGTGCAGTTCTTC | CASSMSAGVQFF
TRBJ2-1 | NA | NA | TRBV4-1 | TGCGCCAGCAGCCAGGGCTATGTGCAGTTCTTC | CASSQGYVQFF
TRBJ2-1 | TRBD1 | few | TRBV13 | TGTGCCAGCAGCTTAGCCCTACAGGGGGAGCAGTTCTTC | CASSLALQGEQFF
TRBJ1-4 | NA | NA | TRBV5-6 | TGTGCCAGCAGCTTCGGCAGGCTGAATGAAAAACTGTTTTTT | CASSFGRLNEKLFF
TRBJ2-2 | TRBD1 | NA | TRBV5-1 | TGCGCCAGCAGACAGGGGGCGCTGGACACCGGGGAGCTGTTTTTT | CASRQGALDTGELFF
TRBJ2-7 | TRBD1 | NA | TRBV30 | TGTGCCTGGAGTGTACCACAGGGGGGATACGAGCAGTACTTC | CAWSVPQGGYEQYF
TRBJ2-2 | TRBD2 | NA | TRBV9 | TGTGCCAGCAGCGTAGCGGGGGGGGCCAACACCGGGGAGCTGTTTTTT | CASSVAGGANTGELFF
TRBJ1-6 | NA | NA | TRBV6-1 | TGTGCCAGCAGTGAAATAGGGGGAGGGGGATATAATTCACCCCTCCACTTT | CASSEIGGGGYNSPLHF
TRBJ1-2 | NA | NA | TRBV5-4 | TGTGCCAGCAGCTTGATCGAGGCCTATGGCTACACCTTC | CASSLIEAYGYTF
TRBJ1-2 | TRBD1 | NA | TRBV9 | TGTGCCAGCAGCGTAGTAGGGACAGGTGACTATGGCTACACCTTC | CASSVVGTGDYGYTF
TRBJ2-2 | NA | NA | TRBV15 | TGTGCCACCACCCAACAGACCGGGGAGCTGTTTTTT | CATTQQTGELFF
TRBJ2-7 | TRBD2 | NA | TRBV27 | TGTGCCAGCAGTTCGGGAGGTTCCCCGTACTTC | CASSSGGSPYF
TRBJ2-7 | NA | NA | TRBV30 | TGTGCCTGGAGTACCCACCGGGGAGGCATGGGGGAACTTTGCTTC | CAWSTHRGGMGELCF
TRBJ2-2 | NA | NA | TRBV11-3 | TGTGCCAGCAGCCCCGGGGTGGGGCGCGGGGGCCCGAACACCGGGGAGCTGTTTTTT | CASSPGVGRGGPNTGELFF
TRBJ2-1 | NA | NA | TRBV27 | TGTGCCAGCAGTTTAGGGGGGGCCCACAATGAGCAGTTCTTC | CASSLGGAHNEQFF
TRBJ2-7 | NA | once | TRBV19 | TGTGCCAGTAGCGGGACACCGGGACTAATATCCTACGAGCAGTACTTC | CASSGTPGLISYEQYF